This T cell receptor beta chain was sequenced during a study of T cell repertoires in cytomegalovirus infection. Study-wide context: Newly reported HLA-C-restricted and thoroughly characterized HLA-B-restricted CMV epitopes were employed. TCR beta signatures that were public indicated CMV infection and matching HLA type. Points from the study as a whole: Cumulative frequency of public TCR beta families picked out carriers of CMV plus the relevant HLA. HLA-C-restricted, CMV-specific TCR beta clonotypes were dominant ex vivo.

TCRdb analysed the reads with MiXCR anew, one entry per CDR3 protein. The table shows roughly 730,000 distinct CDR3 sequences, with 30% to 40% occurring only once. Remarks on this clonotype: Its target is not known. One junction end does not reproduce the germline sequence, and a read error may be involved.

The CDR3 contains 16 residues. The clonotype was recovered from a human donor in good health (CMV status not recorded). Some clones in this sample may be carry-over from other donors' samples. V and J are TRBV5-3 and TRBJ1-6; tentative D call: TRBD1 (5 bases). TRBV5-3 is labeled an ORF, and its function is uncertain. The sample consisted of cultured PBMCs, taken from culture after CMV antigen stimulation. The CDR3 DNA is TGTGCCAGCAGCTTAAAGGGACGTGCTTATAATTCACCCCTCCACTTT. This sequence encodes CASSLKGRAYNSPLHF.